This T cell receptor beta chain was sequenced for a study of breast tumors, draining lymph nodes, adjacent tissues. The CDR3 is 14 amino acids. In germline, CDR1 is LNHDA, CDR2 SQIVND (reference sequence). The V end lost 5 bases, the J end lost 2 bases, and 12 bases lay between the germline ends. Breast cancer patients provided tissue from their axillary draining lymph nodes. This clonotype showed up many times. TCRdb passed the multiplex PCR reads through MiXCR, listing each CDR3 protein once. The profile shows a few hundred thousand distinct CDR3 sequences, about 34% of them singletons. Sequencing was done on a sample of axillary lymph node tissue. V and J are TRBV19 and TRBJ1-2; the D is unclear. The receptor comes from a female donor with breast cancer. Some clones in this sample may be carry-over from other donors' samples. CDR3 in amino acids: CASSRRGANYGYTF. Here the CDR3 DNA reads TGTGCCAGTAGTCGCAGAGGAGCCAACTATGGCTACACCTTC.